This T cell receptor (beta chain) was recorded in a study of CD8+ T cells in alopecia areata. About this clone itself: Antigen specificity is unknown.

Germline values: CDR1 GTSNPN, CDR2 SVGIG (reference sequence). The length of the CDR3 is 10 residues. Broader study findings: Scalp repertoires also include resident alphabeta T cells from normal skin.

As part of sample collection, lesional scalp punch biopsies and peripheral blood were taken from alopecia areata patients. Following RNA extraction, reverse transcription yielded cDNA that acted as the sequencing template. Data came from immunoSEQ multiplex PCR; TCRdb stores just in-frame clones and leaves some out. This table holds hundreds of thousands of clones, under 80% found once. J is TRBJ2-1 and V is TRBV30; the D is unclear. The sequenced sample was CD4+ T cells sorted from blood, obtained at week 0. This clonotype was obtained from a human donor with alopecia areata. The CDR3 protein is CATRHNEQFF. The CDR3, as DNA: TGTGCTACAAGACACAATGAGCAGTTCTTC. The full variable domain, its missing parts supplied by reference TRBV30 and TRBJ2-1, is SQTIHQWPATLVQPVGSPLSLECTVEGTSNPNLYWYRQAAGRGLQLLFYSVGIGQISSEVPQNLSASRPQDRQFILSSKKLLLSDSGFYLCATRHNEQFFGPGTRLTVL.